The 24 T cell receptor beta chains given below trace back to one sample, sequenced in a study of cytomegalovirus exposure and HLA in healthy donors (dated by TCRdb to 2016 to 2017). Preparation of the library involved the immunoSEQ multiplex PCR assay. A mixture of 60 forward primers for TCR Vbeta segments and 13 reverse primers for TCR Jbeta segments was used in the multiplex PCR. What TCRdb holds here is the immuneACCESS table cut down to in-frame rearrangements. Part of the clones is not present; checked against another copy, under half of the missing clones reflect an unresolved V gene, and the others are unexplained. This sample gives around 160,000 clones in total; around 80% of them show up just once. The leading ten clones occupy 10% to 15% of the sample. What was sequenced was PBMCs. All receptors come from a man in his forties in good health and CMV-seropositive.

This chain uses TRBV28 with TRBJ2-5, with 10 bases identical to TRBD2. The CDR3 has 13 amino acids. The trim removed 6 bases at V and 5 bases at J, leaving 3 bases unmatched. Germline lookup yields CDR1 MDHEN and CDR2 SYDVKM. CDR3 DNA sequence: TGTGCCAGCAGACTAGCGGGACGGGAGACCCAGTACTTC. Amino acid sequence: CASRLAGRETQYF. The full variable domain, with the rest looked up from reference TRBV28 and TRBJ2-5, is DVKVTQSSRYLVKRTGEKVFLECVQDMDHENMFWYRQDPGLGLRLIYFSYDVKMKEKGDIPEGYSVSREKKERFSLILESASTNQTSMYLCASRLAGRETQYFGPGTRLLVL.

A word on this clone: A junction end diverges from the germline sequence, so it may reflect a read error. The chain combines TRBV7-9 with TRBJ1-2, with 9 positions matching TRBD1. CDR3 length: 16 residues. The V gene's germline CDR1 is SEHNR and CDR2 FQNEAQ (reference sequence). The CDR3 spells CSSSLDDRGGYYGYTF. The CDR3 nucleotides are TGTTCCAGCAGCTTAGACGACAGGGGGGGATACTATGGCTACACCTTC. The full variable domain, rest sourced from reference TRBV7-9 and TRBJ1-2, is DTGVSQNPRHKITKRGQNVTFRCDPISEHNRLYWYRQTLGQGPEFLTYFQNEAQLEKSRLLSDRFSAERPKGSFSTLEIQRTEQGDSAMYLCSSSLDDRGGYYGYTFGSGTRLTVV.

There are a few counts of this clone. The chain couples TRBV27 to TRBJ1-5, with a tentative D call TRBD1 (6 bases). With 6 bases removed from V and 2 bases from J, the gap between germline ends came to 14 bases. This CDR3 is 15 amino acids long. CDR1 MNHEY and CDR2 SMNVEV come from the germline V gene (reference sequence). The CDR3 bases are TGTGCCAGCAGCCGCACAGGGCACGGCAATCAGCCCCAGCATTTT. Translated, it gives CASSRTGHGNQPQHF.

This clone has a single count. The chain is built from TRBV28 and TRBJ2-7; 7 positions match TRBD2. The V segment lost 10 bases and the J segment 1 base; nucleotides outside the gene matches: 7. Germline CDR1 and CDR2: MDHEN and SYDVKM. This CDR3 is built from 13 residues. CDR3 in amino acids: CATAGRGSYEQYF. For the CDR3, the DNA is TGTGCCACCGCGGGGAGGGGTTCCTACGAGCAGTACTTC.

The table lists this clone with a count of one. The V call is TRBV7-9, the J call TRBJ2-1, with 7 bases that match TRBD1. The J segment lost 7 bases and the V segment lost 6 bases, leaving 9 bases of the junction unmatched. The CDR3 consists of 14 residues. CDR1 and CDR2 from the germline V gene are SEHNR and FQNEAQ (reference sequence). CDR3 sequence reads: CASRPGTVSNEQFF. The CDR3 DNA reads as TGTGCCAGCAGGCCCGGGACAGTTTCGAATGAGCAGTTCTTC.

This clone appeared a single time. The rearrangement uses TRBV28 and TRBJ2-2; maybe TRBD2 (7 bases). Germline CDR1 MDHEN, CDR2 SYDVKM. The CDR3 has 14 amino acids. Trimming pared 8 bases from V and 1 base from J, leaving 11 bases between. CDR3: CASGGGQNTGELFF. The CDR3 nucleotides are TGTGCCAGCGGGGGGGGCCAGAACACCGGGGAGCTGTTTTTT.

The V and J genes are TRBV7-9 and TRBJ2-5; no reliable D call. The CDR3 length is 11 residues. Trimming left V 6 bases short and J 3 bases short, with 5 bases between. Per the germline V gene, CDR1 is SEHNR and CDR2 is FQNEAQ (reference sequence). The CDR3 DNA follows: TGTGCCAGCAGGACTGAAGAGACCCAGTACTTC. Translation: CASRTEETQYF. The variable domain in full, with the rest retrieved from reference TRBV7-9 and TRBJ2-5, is DTGVSQNPRHKITKRGQNVTFRCDPISEHNRLYWYRQTLGQGPEFLTYFQNEAQLEKSRLLSDRFSAERPKGSFSTLEIQRTEQGDSAMYLCASRTEETQYFGPGTRLLVL.

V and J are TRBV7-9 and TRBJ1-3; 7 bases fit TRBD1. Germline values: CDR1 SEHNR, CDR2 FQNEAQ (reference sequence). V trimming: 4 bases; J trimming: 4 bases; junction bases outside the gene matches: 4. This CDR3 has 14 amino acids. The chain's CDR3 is CASSSTGFGNTIYF. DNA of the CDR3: TGTGCCAGCAGCTCGACAGGGTTCGGAAACACCATATATTTT.

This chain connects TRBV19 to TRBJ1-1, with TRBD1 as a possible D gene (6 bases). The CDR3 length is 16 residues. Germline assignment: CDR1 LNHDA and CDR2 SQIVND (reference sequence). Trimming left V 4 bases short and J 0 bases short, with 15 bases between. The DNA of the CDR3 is TGTGCCAGTAGTACGACAGGAGCTACACTGAACACTGAAGCTTTCTTT. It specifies CASSTTGATLNTEAFF.

The CDR3 region is CASSLTRYNEQFF. The CDR3 DNA follows: TGTGCCAGCTCACTAACCAGGTACAATGAGCAGTTCTTC. The chain joins TRBV18 to TRBJ2-1; D unclear. The CDR3 runs 13 residues. CDR1 and CDR2 from the germline V gene are KGHSH and LQKENI. V lost 4 bases and J lost 4, with 8 bases in between.

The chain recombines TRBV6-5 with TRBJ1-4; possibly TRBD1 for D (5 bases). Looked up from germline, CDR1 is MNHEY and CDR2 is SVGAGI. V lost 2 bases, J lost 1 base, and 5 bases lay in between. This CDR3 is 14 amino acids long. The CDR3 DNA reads TGTGCCAGCAGTTACGACAGAACTAATGAAAAACTGTTTTTT. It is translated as CASSYDRTNEKLFF.

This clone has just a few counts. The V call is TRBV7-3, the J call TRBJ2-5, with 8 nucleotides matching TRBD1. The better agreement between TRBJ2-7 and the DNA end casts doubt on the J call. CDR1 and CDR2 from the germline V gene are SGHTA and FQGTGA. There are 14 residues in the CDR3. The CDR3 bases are TGTGCCAGCGCTCAGGGGGCTTACGGTTACGAGCAGTACTTC. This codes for CASAQGAYGYEQYF.

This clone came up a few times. CDR3 sequence reads: CASSGDRSNQPQHF. Written as DNA, the CDR3 is TGTGCCAGTAGTGGGGACAGAAGCAATCAGCCCCAGCATTTT. The genes are TRBV19 and TRBJ1-5, with 7 positions matching TRBD1. The CDR3 loop spans 14 amino acids. J gave up 1 base and V 5 bases, and 2 bases lay outside the gene matches. Germline CDR1 and CDR2: LNHDA and SQIVND (reference sequence).

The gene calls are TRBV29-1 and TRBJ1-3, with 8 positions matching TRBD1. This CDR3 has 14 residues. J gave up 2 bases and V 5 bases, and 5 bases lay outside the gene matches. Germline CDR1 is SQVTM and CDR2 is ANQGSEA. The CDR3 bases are TGCAGCGTTAGACAGGGGAGTCCTGGAAACACCATATATTTT. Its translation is CSVRQGSPGNTIYF.

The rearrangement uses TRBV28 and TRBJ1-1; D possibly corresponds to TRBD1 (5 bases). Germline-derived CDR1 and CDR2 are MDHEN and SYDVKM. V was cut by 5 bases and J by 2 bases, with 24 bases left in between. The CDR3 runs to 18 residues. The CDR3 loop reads CASSLDLGRPMANTEAFF. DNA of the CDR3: TGTGCCAGCAGTCTCGACCTGGGGCGTCCCATGGCCAACACTGAAGCTTTCTTT.

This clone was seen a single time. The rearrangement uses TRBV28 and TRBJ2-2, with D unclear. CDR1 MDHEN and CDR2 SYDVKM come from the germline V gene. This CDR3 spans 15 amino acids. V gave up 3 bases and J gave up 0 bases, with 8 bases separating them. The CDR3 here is CASSFQRSNTGELFF. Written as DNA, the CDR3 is TGTGCCAGCAGTTTTCAGAGGTCGAACACCGGGGAGCTGTTTTTT. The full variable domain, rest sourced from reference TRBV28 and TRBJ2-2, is DVKVTQSSRYLVKRTGEKVFLECVQDMDHENMFWYRQDPGLGLRLIYFSYDVKMKEKGDIPEGYSVSREKKERFSLILESASTNQTSMYLCASSFQRSNTGELFFGEGSRLTVL.

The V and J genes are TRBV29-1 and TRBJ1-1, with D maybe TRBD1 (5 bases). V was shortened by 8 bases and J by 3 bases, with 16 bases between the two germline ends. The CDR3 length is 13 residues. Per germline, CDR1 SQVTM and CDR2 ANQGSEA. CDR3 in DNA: TGCAGCTCATATATCGGGGGTCACACTGAAGCTTTCTTT. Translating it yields CSSYIGGHTEAFF.

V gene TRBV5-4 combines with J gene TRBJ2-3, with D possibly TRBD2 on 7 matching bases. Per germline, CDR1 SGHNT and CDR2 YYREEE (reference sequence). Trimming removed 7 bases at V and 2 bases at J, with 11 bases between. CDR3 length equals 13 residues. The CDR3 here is CASEGGVTDTQYF. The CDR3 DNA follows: TGTGCCAGCGAGGGGGGGGTCACAGATACGCAGTATTTT.

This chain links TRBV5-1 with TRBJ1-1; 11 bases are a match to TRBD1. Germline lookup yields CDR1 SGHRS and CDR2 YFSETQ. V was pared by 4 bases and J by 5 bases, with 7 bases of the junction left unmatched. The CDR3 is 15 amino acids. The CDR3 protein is CASSQGQGDRTEAFF. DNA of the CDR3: TGCGCCAGCAGCCAGGGACAGGGGGATCGAACTGAAGCTTTCTTT.

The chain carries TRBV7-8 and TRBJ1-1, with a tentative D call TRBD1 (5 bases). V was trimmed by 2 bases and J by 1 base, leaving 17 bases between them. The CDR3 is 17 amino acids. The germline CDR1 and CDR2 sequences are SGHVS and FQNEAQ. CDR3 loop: CASSLWTLGSANTEAFF. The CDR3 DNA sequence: TGTGCCAGCAGCTTATGGACACTTGGATCCGCGAACACTGAAGCTTTCTTT.

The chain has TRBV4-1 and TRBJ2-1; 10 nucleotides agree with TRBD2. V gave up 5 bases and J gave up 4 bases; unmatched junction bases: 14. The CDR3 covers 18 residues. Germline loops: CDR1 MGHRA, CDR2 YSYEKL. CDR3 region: CASSGTARGLAFYNEQFF. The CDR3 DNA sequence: TGCGCCAGCAGCGGGACCGCGAGGGGACTAGCGTTTTACAATGAGCAGTTCTTC.

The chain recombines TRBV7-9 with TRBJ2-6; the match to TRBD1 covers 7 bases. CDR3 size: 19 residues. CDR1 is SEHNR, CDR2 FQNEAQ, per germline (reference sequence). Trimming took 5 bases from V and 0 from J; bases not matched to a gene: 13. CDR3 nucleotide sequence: TGTGCCAGCAGCCGACGCAGGACAGGAGTCCTCTCTGGGGCCAACGTCCTGACTTTC. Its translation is CASSRRRTGVLSGANVLTF.

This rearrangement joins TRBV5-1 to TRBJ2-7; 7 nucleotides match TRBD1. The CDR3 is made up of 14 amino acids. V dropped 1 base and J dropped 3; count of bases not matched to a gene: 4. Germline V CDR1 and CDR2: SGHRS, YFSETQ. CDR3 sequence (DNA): TGCGCCAGCAGCTTGCAGGCAGGGGGCTACGAGCAGTACTTC. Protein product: CASSLQAGGYEQYF.

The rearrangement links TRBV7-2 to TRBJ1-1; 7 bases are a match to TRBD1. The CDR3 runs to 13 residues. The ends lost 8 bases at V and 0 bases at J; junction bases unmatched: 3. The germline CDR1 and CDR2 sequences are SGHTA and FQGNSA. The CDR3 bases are TGTGCCAGCGGGGACAGCTTGAACACTGAAGCTTTCTTT. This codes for CASGDSLNTEAFF. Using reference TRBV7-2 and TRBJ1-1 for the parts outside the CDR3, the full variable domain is GAGVSQSPSNKVTEKGKDVELRCDPISGHTALYWYRQSLGQGLEFLIYFQGNSAPDKSGLPSDRFSAERTGGSVSTLTIQRTQQEDSAVYLCASGDSLNTEAFFGQGTRLTVV.